This TCR beta chain was captured by sequencing in a study of cytomegalovirus exposure and HLA in healthy donors. PCR involved 60 Vbeta and 13 Jbeta primers. TCRdb's table, derived via immunoSEQ multiplex PCR, lists solely in-frame clones and lacks some. The sample consists of 190,000 or so clones, around 83% of them appearing once. Trimming shortened V by 7 bases and J by 3 bases, and 16 bases separated the two germline ends. The CDR3 consists of 14 residues. Germline V CDR1 and CDR2: MDHEN, SYDVKM. The TCR originated in a man between 45 and 60 years old in good health and CMV-seronegative. V gene TRBV28 combines with J gene TRBJ2-7; TRBD1 is a possible D gene (6 bases). Sequenced sample: PBMCs. CDR3 sequence reads: CASKKRGSSYEQYF. DNA for the CDR3: TGTGCCAGCAAAAAAAGGGGGTCTAGCTACGAGCAGTACTTC.